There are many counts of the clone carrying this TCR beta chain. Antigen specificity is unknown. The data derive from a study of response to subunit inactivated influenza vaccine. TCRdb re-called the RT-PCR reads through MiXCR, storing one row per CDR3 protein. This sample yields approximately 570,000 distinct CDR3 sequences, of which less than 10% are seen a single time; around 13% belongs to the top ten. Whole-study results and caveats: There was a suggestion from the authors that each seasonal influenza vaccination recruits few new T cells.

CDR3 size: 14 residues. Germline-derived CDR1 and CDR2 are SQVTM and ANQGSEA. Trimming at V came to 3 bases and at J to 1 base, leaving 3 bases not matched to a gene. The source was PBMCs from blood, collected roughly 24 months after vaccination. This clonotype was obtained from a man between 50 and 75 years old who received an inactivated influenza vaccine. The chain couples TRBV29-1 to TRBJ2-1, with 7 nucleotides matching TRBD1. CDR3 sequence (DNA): TGCAGCGTTGAGGGCAGGGGGTCCTACAATGAGCAGTTCTTC. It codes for CSVEGRGSYNEQFF.